The 10 T cell receptor beta chains presented below share a single source sample, sequenced in a study of blood T cell repertoires in COVID-19. Clones were sequenced by immunoSEQ multiplex PCR, and TCRdb holds only the in-frame ones, with some missing. The sample lists some 74,000 clones; 80% to 90% were seen once. The specimen sequenced was peripheral blood. These receptors were obtained from a man aged 50 to 59 with active COVID-19.

The chain recombines TRBV30 with TRBJ2-7, with TRBD1 matching 9 bases. The germline V gene has CDR1 GTSNPN and CDR2 SVGIG (reference sequence). The CDR3 covers 13 residues. After removal of 5 bases from V and 4 bases from J, the junction contained 6 bases not matched to a gene. CDR3 sequence: CAWAGTGLYEQYF. Here the CDR3 DNA reads TGTGCCTGGGCCGGGACAGGGCTGTACGAGCAGTACTTC.

J is TRBJ1-1 and V is TRBV7-6, with 8 nucleotides matching TRBD1. Germline trimming cut 1 base from V and 0 bases from J; bases unmatched to any gene: 1. Germline assignment: CDR1 SGHVS and CDR2 FNYEAQ. There are 15 residues in the CDR3. This CDR3 reads CASSLEGQVNTEAFF. CDR3 nucleotide sequence: TGTGCCAGCAGCTTAGAGGGACAGGTGAACACTGAAGCTTTCTTT.

The chain joins TRBV4-1 to TRBJ2-6; TRBD1 matches 9 bases. This CDR3 is 16 amino acids long. Germline CDR1 MGHRA, CDR2 YSYEKL. The CDR3 DNA is TGCCCCCGCCGCCGACAGGGGGGAGCTGGGGCCAACGTCCTGACTTTC. Translating gives CPRRRQGGAGANVLTF.

The rearrangement uses TRBV4-3 and TRBJ1-1; D call uncertain. In germline, CDR1 is LGHNA, CDR2 YSLEER. This CDR3 has 15 residues. V lost 0 bases and J 0 bases, leaving 8 bases between the germline ends. CDR3 sequence: CASSQDRRMNTEAFF. As DNA, the CDR3 is TGCGCCAGCAGCCAAGATAGGCGGATGAACACTGAAGCTTTCTTT.

The rearrangement joins TRBV28 to TRBJ1-4, with 8 bases matching TRBD1. The ends lost 10 bases at V and 2 bases at J; junction bases unmatched: 6. Looked up from germline, CDR1 is MDHEN and CDR2 is SYDVKM. The CDR3 is 14 amino acids. The chain's CDR3 is CAIQAGGTNEKLFF. CDR3 in DNA: TGTGCCATCCAGGCAGGGGGCACTAATGAAAAACTGTTTTTT.

The CDR3 nucleotides are TGTGCCAGCAGTCCAGGGGTGGACGGGCTGAAGTATGGCTACACCTTC. Translating gives CASSPGVDGLKYGYTF. This chain connects TRBV6-2 or TRBV6-3 to TRBJ1-2, with D possibly matching TRBD1 (6 bases). From germline, CDR1 is MNHEY and CDR2 SVGEGT. V gave up 5 bases and J gave up 5 bases, with 21 bases separating them. The CDR3 is 16 amino acids.

The chain carries TRBV2 and TRBJ1-1; D not resolved. The V and J ends lost 7 bases and 7 bases respectively, with 16 bases between them. CDR1 and CDR2 (germline): SNHLY, FYNNEI. CDR3 size: 13 residues. The CDR3 nucleotides are TGTGCCAGCACTAAGCGGGGTGAGGGTGAAGCTTTCTTT. Residues: CASTKRGEGEAFF.

The chain uses TRBV19 and TRBJ2-1; 9 bases line up with TRBD2. This CDR3 has 15 residues. Per germline, CDR1 LNHDA and CDR2 SQIVND (reference sequence). With V trimmed by 9 bases and J by 6 bases, 12 bases remained unmatched. CDR3 nucleotide sequence: TGTGCCAGCAAAAAGAACTCGGGACTAGCCAATGAGCAGTTCTTC. It codes for CASKKNSGLANEQFF.

Only one count was recorded for this clone. The chain has TRBV6-2 or TRBV6-3 and TRBJ1-2, with 10 nucleotides matching TRBD1. Germline assignment: CDR1 MNHEY and CDR2 SVGEGT. The CDR3 has 15 amino acids. V lost 5 bases to trimming and J lost 1 base; unmatched junction nucleotides: 4. The CDR3 sequence is CASSRQGAGNYGYTF. The CDR3 DNA reads TGTGCCAGCAGTCGACAGGGGGCGGGTAACTATGGCTACACCTTC.

The chain employs TRBV7-9 and TRBJ1-1, with 8 bases lining up with TRBD1. Trimming cost V 4 bases and J 8 bases; bases outside gene matches: 3. The CDR3 covers 12 residues. Germline values: CDR1 SEHNR, CDR2 FQNEAQ (reference sequence). Here the CDR3 reads CASSSWTGEAFF. CDR3 bases: TGTGCCAGCAGCTCTTGGACAGGGGAAGCTTTCTTT.